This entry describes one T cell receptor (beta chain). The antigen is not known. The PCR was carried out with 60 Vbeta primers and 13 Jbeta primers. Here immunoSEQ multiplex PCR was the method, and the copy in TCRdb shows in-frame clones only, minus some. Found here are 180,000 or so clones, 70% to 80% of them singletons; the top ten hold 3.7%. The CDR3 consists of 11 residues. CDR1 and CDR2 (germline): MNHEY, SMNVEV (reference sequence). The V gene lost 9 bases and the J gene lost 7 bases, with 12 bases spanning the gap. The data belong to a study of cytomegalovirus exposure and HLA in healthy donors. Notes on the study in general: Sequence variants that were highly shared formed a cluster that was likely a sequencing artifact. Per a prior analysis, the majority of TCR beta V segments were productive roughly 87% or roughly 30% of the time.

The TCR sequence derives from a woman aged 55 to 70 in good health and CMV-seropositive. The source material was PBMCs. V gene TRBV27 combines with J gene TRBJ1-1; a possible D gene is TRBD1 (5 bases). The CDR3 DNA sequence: TGTGCCAGTCATCAGGGTGTTGAAGCTTTCTTT. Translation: CASHQGVEAFF.